The rows below give T cell receptor beta chains drawn from one sample of a study of T-cell reconstitution after alpha-beta-depleted transplantation in children. Via MiXCR, TCRdb re-called the PCR reads, giving one row per CDR3 protein. Among approximately 400,000 distinct CDR3 sequences, roughly 10% were seen once, and the ten largest hold 4.5% to 6%. The material was PBMCs from the stem cell graft donor, obtained from the stem cell graft. The receptors originated from a human donor who donated a stem cell graft to a child with acute myeloid leukemia. The CDR3 runs from the conserved cysteine through the conserved F or W. A D gene is named only where the DNA matches it firmly. Clone size, where shown, is once, few, many, or a class for clones that have expanded.

abundance,j_gene,d_gene,len,v_gene,CDR3aa,CDR3nt
-,TRBJ2-3,-,15,TRBV5-5,CASSHPGPSTDTQYF,TGTGCCAGCAGCCACCCGGGCCCTAGCACAGATACGCAGTATTTT
-,TRBJ2-5,-,17,TRBV20-1,CSARGRGAMLISETQYF,TGCAGTGCTAGAGGACGGGGAGCGATGCTAATATCCGAGACCCAGTACTTC
many,TRBJ1-6,TRBD1,13,TRBV10-3,CAIRGTENSPLHF,TGTGCCATCAGAGGGACAGAGAATTCACCCCTCCACTTT
few,TRBJ2-3,-,14,TRBV20-1,CSARDRTKGDTQYF,TGCAGTGCTAGAGATCGGACAAAAGGGGATACGCAGTATTTT
-,TRBJ2-1,-,15,TRBV3-1,CASSLTRDVYNEQFF,TGTGCCAGCAGCCTGACCCGGGACGTATACAATGAGCAGTTCTTC
-,TRBJ2-1,-,13,TRBV24-1,CATGDQGGYEQFF,TGTGCCACCGGGGACCAGGGGGGGTATGAGCAGTTCTTC
-,TRBJ2-5,-,13,TRBV30,CAWSLGHQETQYF,TGTGCCTGGTCACTGGGGCACCAAGAGACCCAGTACTTC
few,TRBJ2-3,TRBD2,15,TRBV6-1,CASSLSGGALDTQYF,TGTGCCAGCAGCCTTAGCGGGGGGGCCCTAGATACGCAGTATTTT
few,TRBJ2-4,-,15,TRBV6-1,CASSARDPEENIQYF,TGTGCCAGCAGTGCAAGGGACCCGGAGGAAAACATTCAGTACTTC
few,TRBJ1-6,TRBD1,15,TRBV20-1,CSASSRDRNNSPLHF,TGCAGTGCTTCGTCCCGGGACAGGAATAATTCACCCCTCCACTTT
few,TRBJ2-3,-,15,TRBV6-5,CASSYSGHDTDTQYF,TGTGCCAGCAGTTACTCCGGGCACGACACAGATACGCAGTATTTT
-,TRBJ1-2,-,14,TRBV5-1,CASSLRTANYGYTF,TGCGCCAGCAGCTTGCGGACAGCGAACTATGGCTACACCTTC
-,TRBJ1-2,-,8,TRBV20-1,CSPRGYTF,TGCAGCCCGAGGGGCTACACCTTC
many,TRBJ1-1,-,14,TRBV7-2,CASSRLRLNTEAFF,TGTGCCAGCAGCAGACTGAGGCTGAACACTGAAGCTTTCTTT
many,TRBJ1-1,TRBD1,19,TRBV5-1,CASSLEGQGARLMNTEAFF,TGCGCCAGCAGCTTGGAAGGACAGGGGGCCCGTCTTATGAACACTGAAGCTTTCTTT
-,TRBJ1-3,-,12,TRBV5-5,CASSTQGNTIYF,TGTGCCAGCAGCACACAAGGAAACACCATATATTTT
many,TRBJ2-3,-,15,TRBV10-3,CAIRQDLEAANTQYF,TGTGCCATCAGGCAGGACTTGGAAGCGGCGAATACGCAGTATTTT
few,TRBJ2-5,TRBD2,17,TRBV9,CASSVAPVAGGQETQYF,TGTGCCAGCAGCGTAGCTCCGGTAGCGGGGGGCCAAGAGACCCAGTACTTC
-,TRBJ2-3,-,15,TRBV5-1,CASSLEREPTDTQYF,TGCGCCAGCAGCTTGGAAAGGGAACCCACAGATACGCAGTATTTT
few,TRBJ2-1,TRBD2,15,TRBV11-2,CASSLVATGGDEQFF,TGTGCCAGCAGCTTAGTAGCGACGGGAGGCGATGAGCAGTTCTTC
-,TRBJ1-2,TRBD1,14,TRBV12-3/TRBV12-4,CASRSPGQHYGYTF,TGTGCCAGCAGGTCCCCGGGACAGCACTATGGCTACACCTTC
few,TRBJ2-7,TRBD1,15,TRBV5-1,CASSLGQVTSYEQYF,TGCGCCAGCAGCCTCGGACAGGTTACCTCCTACGAGCAGTACTTC
many,TRBJ1-2,TRBD1,11,TRBV30,CAWMTGNGYTF,TGTGCCTGGATGACAGGGAATGGCTACACCTTC
few,TRBJ1-1,-,14,TRBV30,CAWSVWEGETEAFF,TGTGCCTGGAGTGTATGGGAAGGGGAAACTGAAGCTTTCTTT
few,TRBJ1-1,-,15,TRBV5-1,CASSLWGGMNTEAFF,TGCGCCAGCAGCTTATGGGGGGGTATGAACACTGAAGCTTTCTTT
few,TRBJ2-2,TRBD1,18,TRBV7-6,CASSLYRGDSANTGELFF,TGTGCCAGCAGCTTATACAGAGGGGACAGTGCGAACACCGGGGAGCTGTTTTTT
few,TRBJ2-1,TRBD2,17,TRBV25-1,CASRGTSGTPSYNEQFF,TGTGCCAGCAGAGGGACTAGCGGGACGCCATCCTACAATGAGCAGTTCTTC
-,TRBJ1-5,TRBD1,16,TRBV5-1,CASSSQQGEDNQPQHF,TGCGCCAGCAGCTCACAGCAGGGGGAGGACAATCAGCCCCAGCATTTT
-,TRBJ2-5,-,16,TRBV15,CATSRGNSYGQETQYF,TGTGCCACCAGCAGGGGTAACAGCTACGGGCAAGAGACCCAGTACTTC
few,TRBJ1-1,-,17,TRBV29-1,CSVEAVTNTGVNTEAFF,TGCAGCGTTGAGGCCGTAACAAACACCGGGGTGAACACTGAAGCTTTCTTT
-,TRBJ2-2,TRBD2,15,TRBV9,CASSVATGGHGELFF,TGTGCCAGCAGCGTAGCTACGGGGGGGCACGGGGAGCTGTTTTTT
few,TRBJ2-1,TRBD1,15,TRBV7-3,CASSFDRGRNNEQFF,TGTGCCAGCAGCTTCGACAGGGGGCGTAACAATGAGCAGTTCTTC
-,TRBJ2-1,-,15,TRBV5-1,CASSFRDTIYNEQFF,TGCGCCAGCAGCTTCCGGGACACCATCTACAATGAGCAGTTCTTC
few,TRBJ1-1,-,15,TRBV7-9,CASSLTQTGNTEAFF,TGTGCCAGCAGCTTAACCCAGACAGGCAACACTGAAGCTTTCTTT
many,TRBJ2-1,TRBD2,19,TRBV20-1,CSARYIPPGLAGGFNEQFF,TGCAGTGCTAGGTACATTCCGCCGGGACTAGCGGGAGGCTTCAATGAGCAGTTCTTC
many,TRBJ2-5,-,11,TRBV20-1,CSAPQEETQYF,TGCAGTGCTCCCCAAGAAGAGACCCAGTACTTC
-,TRBJ2-1,-,12,TRBV27,CASSYKNNEQFF,TGTGCCAGCAGTTACAAAAACAATGAGCAGTTCTTC